These 12 T cell receptor beta chains were sequenced from one sample in a study of identical twins. TCRdb re-derived calls from the 5' RACE reads in MiXCR, one entry per CDR3 protein. Of 350,000 to 600,000 distinct CDR3 sequences listed, approximately 15% are singletons. These records were also assigned to another study, of yellow fever vaccine responses in identical twins.

Sequencing used CD4+ T cells sorted from blood. These receptors originate from a woman younger than 35 in good health.

This clonotype has a handful of counts. The V and J genes are TRBV11-2 and TRBJ2-1, with 7 bases that match TRBD1. Trimming removed 5 bases from V and 4 bases from J; junction bases left unmatched: 23. The CDR3 is 20 residues long. Germline CDR1 is SGHAT and CDR2 is FQNNGV. The CDR3 DNA reads as TGTGCCAGCAGCCCCACTAGGGGACAGATCCTCTTCGACAAATACAATGAGCAGTTCTTC. This encodes CASSPTRGQILFDKYNEQFF.

This clonotype was counted many times. This chain links TRBV29-1 with TRBJ2-5; D is perhaps TRBD1 or TRBD2 (7 bases each). The CDR3 is 14 residues long. Germline V gene data show CDR1 as SQVTM and CDR2 as ANQGSEA. V gave up 7 bases and J gave up 4 bases, with 19 bases separating them. The CDR3 DNA is TGCAGCGCGAGACAGGGAGGGGTAGGAGAGACCCAGTACTTC. This sequence encodes CSARQGGVGETQYF.

CDR3 in DNA: TGTGCCACCAGTGATTTGTCGGGTGAAACCCAGTACTTC. Translating it yields CATSDLSGETQYF. The rearrangement links TRBV24-1 to TRBJ2-5; D gene ambiguous. The CDR3 consists of 13 residues. The V gene lost 0 bases and the J gene lost 8 bases, with 9 bases spanning the gap. Germline assignment: CDR1 KGHDR and CDR2 SFDVKD.

The chain combines TRBV5-1 with TRBJ2-5, with TRBD1 matching 7 bases. The CDR3 totals 14 residues. The V gene end was trimmed by 4 bases and the J gene end by 4 bases; junction bases not matched to a gene: 7. Germline-derived CDR1 and CDR2 are SGHRS and YFSETQ. CDR3 sequence (DNA): TGCGCCAGCAGCGGACAGGCCCCTCGAGAGACCCAGTACTTC. It translates to CASSGQAPRETQYF. The whole variable domain, remainder taken from reference TRBV5-1 and TRBJ2-5, is KAGVTQTPRYLIKTRGQQVTLSCSPISGHRSVSWYQQTPGQGLQFLFEYFSETQRNKGNFPGRFSGRQFSNSRSEMNVSTLELGDSALYLCASSGQAPRETQYFGPGTRLLVL.

The table lists this clonotype with many counts. The rearrangement uses TRBV12-3 or TRBV12-4 and TRBJ2-7; a possible D gene is TRBD1 (6 bases). V lost 6 bases to trimming and J lost 3 bases, with 21 bases between them. The CDR3 consists of 16 residues. CDR3 nucleotides: TGTGCCAGCAGCTTACCCAGTACCAGGGGAGTCTACGAGCAGTACTTC. This gives the protein CASSLPSTRGVYEQYF.

There are many counts of this clonotype. This rearrangement joins TRBV5-1 to TRBJ2-2; either TRBD1 or TRBD2 may supply D (6 bases each). Trimming shortened V by 5 bases and J by 2 bases, and 13 bases separated the two germline ends. Germline CDR1 and CDR2: SGHRS and YFSETQ. This CDR3 has 15 residues. The CDR3 region has the DNA TGCGCCAGCAGTATCCCGGGGGCCAACACCGGGGAGCTGTTTTTT. Translating it yields CASSIPGANTGELFF.

About this clonotype itself: At one end the junction does not follow the germline gene, possibly because of a read error. The chain is built from TRBV24-1 and TRBJ1-5, with unresolved D. From germline, CDR1 is KGHDR and CDR2 SFDVKD. This CDR3 is 14 amino acids long. CDR3 nucleotides: TGTGCCACCAGTGATGAGGGTAGCAATCAGCCCCGGCATTTT. Translated: CATSDEGSNQPRHF.

This clonotype was observed a handful of times. The DNA of the CDR3 is TGCAGTGCTAGAGAGGGCGCGGGTATGCCTGAAGCTTTCTTT. Translated, it gives CSAREGAGMPEAFF. The chain employs TRBV20-1 and TRBJ1-1; D is unresolved. The CDR3 is made up of 14 amino acids. The V gene lost 0 bases and the J gene lost 6 bases, with 14 bases spanning the gap. Germline values: CDR1 DFQATT, CDR2 SNEGSKA (reference sequence).

This clonotype was picked up a small number of times. The chain links TRBV5-1 to TRBJ2-5; D is ambiguous. Trimming cost V 0 bases and J 3 bases, with 12 bases left between them. The CDR3 has 15 residues. CDR1 and CDR2 (germline): SGHRS, YFSETQ. The CDR3 DNA reads as TGCGCCAGCAGCTTGGATGGCCGGGCGAAAGAGACCCAGTACTTC. Protein: CASSLDGRAKETQYF.

This chain links TRBV20-1 with TRBJ1-6, with D possibly matching TRBD1 (5 bases). Trimming removed 4 bases at V and 8 bases at J, with 12 bases between. Germline loops: CDR1 DFQATT, CDR2 SNEGSKA (reference sequence). CDR3 length equals 13 residues. This CDR3 is CSANGPGDSPLHF. The DNA of the CDR3 is TGCAGTGCTAACGGCCCGGGGGATTCACCCCTCCACTTT.

The gene calls are TRBV20-1 and TRBJ2-7, with no clear D. CDR3 length: 14 amino acids. V was shortened by 0 bases and J by 2 bases, with 11 bases between the two germline ends. Germline V gene lookup returns CDR1 DFQATT and CDR2 SNEGSKA (reference sequence). The chain's CDR3 is CSARDPQKTYEQYF. Here the CDR3 DNA reads TGCAGTGCTAGAGATCCTCAGAAAACCTACGAGCAGTACTTC.

The rearrangement links TRBV11-1 to TRBJ2-2, with D unresolved. The germline CDR1 and CDR2 sequences are SGHAT and FQDESV (reference sequence). The CDR3 is 19 residues long. The V gene lost 1 base and the J gene lost 0 bases, with 18 bases spanning the gap. CDR3 nucleotide sequence: TGTGCCAGCAGCTTAGTAATAGGCGGAAACCCCGCGAACACCGGGGAGCTGTTTTTT. Residues: CASSLVIGGNPANTGELFF.